One and the same sample provided the 8 T cell receptor beta chains below, sequenced in a study of T cells after yellow fever vaccination. TCRdb re-called the 5' RACE reads through MiXCR, storing one row per CDR3 protein. The profile shows 250,000 or so distinct CDR3 sequences, approximately 6.3% of them singletons. Sequencing was performed on CD4+ T cells sorted from PBMCs, taken on the day of the yellow fever booster vaccination. The receptors here all came from a man aged 25 to 40 who received the YFV17D yellow fever vaccine.

CDR3 in DNA: TGTGCCAGCAGCAATCCGGGACAGGGGACCGATGAGCAGTTCTTC. It codes for CASSNPGQGTDEQFF. The chain carries TRBV21-1 and TRBJ2-1; the D call in the table, TRBD1, was not verified against the DNA. TRBV21-1 is termed a pseudogene. The CDR3 consists of 15 residues.

In this sample, this clonotype turned up a few times. V usage is TRBV27 and J usage is TRBJ2-5, with D perhaps assigned TRBD1 or TRBD2 (5 bases each). The CDR3 loop spans 13 amino acids. Germline-derived CDR1 and CDR2 are MNHEY and SMNVEV (reference sequence). Trimming took 0 bases from V and 7 from J, leaving 9 bases between them. CDR3 sequence reads: CASSLSPRGTQYF. The CDR3 nucleotides read TGTGCCAGCAGTTTATCTCCGAGGGGGACCCAGTACTTC.

This clonotype was picked up many times. This rearrangement joins TRBV6-2 or TRBV6-3 to TRBJ2-1; 8 positions agree with TRBD2. With 10 bases clipped from V and 7 bases from J, the junction kept 15 bases outside the gene matches. There are 15 residues in the CDR3. CDR1 is MNHEY and CDR2 is SVGEGT in the germline V gene. CDR3 residues: CATKPREGLGNEQFF. The CDR3 coding sequence is TGTGCCACAAAACCCCGGGAGGGCCTGGGGAATGAGCAGTTCTTC.

V usage is TRBV27 and J usage is TRBJ2-7; D ambiguous. Trimming took off 4 bases at V and 7 bases at J, with 17 bases between the two ends. CDR3 size: 14 residues. Germline V gene sequence: CDR1 MNHEY, CDR2 SMNVEV (reference sequence). The CDR3 sequence is CASSSGRVFSEQYF. Here the CDR3 DNA reads TGTGCCAGCAGTTCGGGTCGCGTTTTTAGTGAGCAGTACTTC.

In this sample, this clonotype turned up many times. J is TRBJ2-6 and V is TRBV5-1; D gene unclear. Trimming removed 0 bases from V and 0 bases from J, with 16 bases in between. The CDR3 covers 19 residues. Germline V gene sequence: CDR1 SGHRS, CDR2 YFSETQ. CDR3: CASSLALLGSLSGANVLTF. The CDR3 DNA sequence: TGCGCCAGCAGCTTGGCCCTCCTGGGTTCCCTCTCTGGGGCCAACGTCCTGACTTTC. Full variable domain (outside the CDR3, taken from reference TRBV5-1 and TRBJ2-6): KAGVTQTPRYLIKTRGQQVTLSCSPISGHRSVSWYQQTPGQGLQFLFEYFSETQRNKGNFPGRFSGRQFSNSRSEMNVSTLELGDSALYLCASSLALLGSLSGANVLTFGAGSRLTVL.

This clonotype was seen more than once but under ten times. The V gene is TRBV7-8, the J gene TRBJ2-4, with D tentatively TRBD1 (6 bases). The CDR3 is 13 amino acids. The germline gives CDR1 SGHVS, CDR2 FQNEAQ. V lost 2 bases and J lost 5, with 7 bases in between. CDR3 sequence: CASSLNRENIQYF. DNA of the CDR3: TGTGCCAGCAGCTTAAACAGGGAAAACATTCAGTACTTC. The whole variable domain, filled in from reference TRBV7-8 and TRBJ2-4, reads GAGVSQSPRYKVAKRGQDVALRCDPISGHVSLFWYQQALGQGPEFLTYFQNEAQLDKSGLPSDRFFAERPEGSVSTLKIQRTQQEDSAVYLCASSLNRENIQYFGAGTRLSVL.

The gene calls are TRBV6-1 and TRBJ1-2, with D perhaps TRBD1 (6 bases). Germline lookup yields CDR1 MNHNS and CDR2 SASEGT. Trimming removed 6 bases at V and 6 bases at J, with 14 bases between. The length of the CDR3 is 13 residues. CDR3 amino acids: CASRRRTDDGYTF. The CDR3 DNA reads as TGTGCCAGCAGGAGACGGACAGACGATGGCTACACCTTC.

This clonotype was counted at least ten times. This chain joins TRBV6-5 and TRBJ2-4, with D possibly TRBD2 on 5 matching bases. The germline V gene encodes CDR1 MNHEY and CDR2 SVGAGI. Trimming took 0 bases from V and 1 from J, leaving 13 bases between them. CDR3 length equals 17 residues. In nucleotides, the CDR3 is TGTGCCAGCAGTTACTCGAGGACGGCGGGTGCCAAAAACATTCAGTACTTC. This encodes CASSYSRTAGAKNIQYF.